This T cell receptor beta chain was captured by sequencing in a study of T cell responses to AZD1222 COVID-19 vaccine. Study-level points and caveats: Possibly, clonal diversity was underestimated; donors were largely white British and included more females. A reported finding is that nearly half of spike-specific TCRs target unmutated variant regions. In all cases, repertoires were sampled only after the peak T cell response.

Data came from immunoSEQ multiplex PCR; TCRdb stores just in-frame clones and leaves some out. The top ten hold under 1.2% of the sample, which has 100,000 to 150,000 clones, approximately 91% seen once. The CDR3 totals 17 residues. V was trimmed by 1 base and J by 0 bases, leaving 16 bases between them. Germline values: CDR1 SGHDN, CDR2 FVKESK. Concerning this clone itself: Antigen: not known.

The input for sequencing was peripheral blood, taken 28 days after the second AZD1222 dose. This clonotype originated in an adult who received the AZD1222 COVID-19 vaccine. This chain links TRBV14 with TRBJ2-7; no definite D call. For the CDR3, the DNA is TGTGCCAGCAGCCAAGCAGCCTCACCCCGCATCTCCTACGAGCAGTACTTC. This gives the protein CASSQAASPRISYEQYF.